Given below is one TCR beta chain in context. Germline and junction disagree at one end, which may indicate a read error. The sample is drawn from a study of CD8+CD57+ T cells in acquired aplastic anemia. CDR1 SGHTA and CDR2 FQGNSA come from the germline V gene. The CDR3 contains 16 residues. Researchers used genomic DNA as the template to profile TCR beta VDJ and CDR3. TCRdb ran MiXCR on the reads and lists one entry per CDR3 protein. The table records about 190,000 distinct CDR3 sequences, around 59% of them present only once. This chain connects TRBV7-2 to TRBJ1-2, with 7 bases that match TRBD1. Sequenced material: sorted CD4+, CD8+, or CD8+CD57+ T cells (not recorded which) from PBMCs. This clonotype was sampled from a human donor in good health, serving as a control. The CDR3: CASSQITRGSNYGYTF. The CDR3 region has the DNA TGCGCCAGCAGCCAAATTACCAGGGGGTCTAACTATGGCTACACCTTC.